The clone carrying this TCR beta chain was seen ten or more times. The antigen remains undetermined. The sample comes from a study of T cell repertoires in cytomegalovirus infection. TCRdb ran MiXCR on the reads and lists one entry per CDR3 protein. Here the sample spans over 250,000 distinct CDR3 sequences, less than 25% being singletons. The V end lost 6 bases, the J end lost 0 bases, and 9 bases lay between the germline ends. The CDR3 spans 14 residues. The specimen was cultured PBMCs, collected from culture after CMV antigen stimulation. The V call is TRBV12-3 or TRBV12-4, the J call TRBJ1-5; D may be TRBD1 (6 bases). The clonotype originates from a human donor in good health (CMV status not recorded). Some clones in this sample may be carry-over from other donors' samples. For the CDR3, the DNA is TGTGCCAGCAGGCGGGACACTAGCAATCAGCCCCAGCATTTT. It codes for CASRRDTSNQPQHF.